Shown below are 32 T cell receptor beta chains from a single sample sequenced in a study of tumor T cells in aggressive B-cell lymphoma. Some clones are missing from TCRdb's copy, which holds only in-frame ones; the method was immunoSEQ multiplex PCR. The table includes around 6,400 clones, approximately 85% detected once. Sequenced: tumor tissue. These receptors came from an adult with diffuse large B cell lymphoma. Some clones in this sample may be carry-over from other donors' samples.

The gene calls are TRBV19 and TRBJ2-3, with 12 bases lining up with TRBD1. The CDR3 extends over 15 amino acids. Germline values: CDR1 LNHDA, CDR2 SQIVND (reference sequence). The V and J ends lost 5 bases and 7 bases, in that order; junction bases with no gene match: 7. The CDR3 DNA reads as TGTGCCAGTAGTGCCGGGACAGGGGGCAGGAATACGCAGTATTTT. Residues: CASSAGTGGRNTQYF. Together with reference TRBV19 and TRBJ2-3, the CDR3 gives the full variable domain: DGGITQSPKYLFRKEGQNVTLSCEQNLNHDAMYWYRQDPGQGLRLIYYSQIVNDFQKGDIAEGYSVSREKKESFPLTVTSAQKNPTAFYLCASSAGTGGRNTQYFGPGTRLTVL.

The V gene is TRBV30, the J gene TRBJ1-1; D might be TRBD1 (5 bases). V was cut by 5 bases and J by 3 bases, with 10 bases left in between. Germline V CDR1 and CDR2: GTSNPN, SVGIG (reference sequence). This CDR3 is built from 12 residues. CDR3 protein: CAWSRGYTEAFF. CDR3 nucleotide sequence: TGTGCCTGGTCGCGGGGGTACACTGAAGCTTTCTTT.

The V call is TRBV4-1, the J call TRBJ1-2; D is ambiguous. CDR3 length equals 15 residues. Deletions cut 0 bases from V and 4 bases from J, with 12 bases between. CDR1 and CDR2 from the germline V gene are MGHRA and YSYEKL. In DNA, the CDR3 is TGCGCCAGCAGCCAAGATCTTGGCAGTCTCTATGGCTACACCTTC. Residues: CASSQDLGSLYGYTF.

V is TRBV2 and J is TRBJ1-5; possibly TRBD1 for D (5 bases). V lost 1 base and J 6 bases, leaving 7 bases between the germline ends. Looked up from germline, CDR1 is SNHLY and CDR2 is FYNNEI. This CDR3 spans 13 amino acids. The CDR3 is CASSEEGIQPQHF. The CDR3, as DNA: TGTGCCAGCAGTGAAGAGGGGATTCAGCCCCAGCATTTT.

The CDR3 sequence is CASSHGGAADEQFF. CDR3 DNA: TGCGCCAGCAGCCACGGGGGAGCGGCGGATGAGCAGTTCTTC. V is TRBV4-3 and J is TRBJ2-1, with a possible D match to TRBD2 (6 bases). CDR1 and CDR2 from the germline V gene are LGHNA and YSLEER. The CDR3 length is 14 residues. V was shortened by 3 bases and J by 8 bases, with 14 bases between the two germline ends.

This chain connects TRBV19 to TRBJ1-1; TRBD1 matches at 9 bases. J gave up 8 bases and V 7 bases, and 11 bases lay outside the gene matches. Germline assignment: CDR1 LNHDA and CDR2 SQIVND (reference sequence). The CDR3 has 14 residues. CDR3 protein: CASTREGGTGEAFF. The CDR3 DNA follows: TGTGCCAGTACCCGAGAAGGTGGGACAGGGGAAGCTTTCTTT.

The chain carries TRBV6-5 and TRBJ2-2; tentatively, D is TRBD2 (5 bases). The germline CDR1 and CDR2 sequences are MNHEY and SVGAGI. This CDR3 region has 14 residues. Trimming removed 2 bases at V and 1 base at J, with 5 bases between. CDR3 in DNA: TGTGCCAGCAGTTACGGAGGGAACACCGGGGAGCTGTTTTTT. Encoded protein: CASSYGGNTGELFF.

A few counts support this clone. The rearrangement joins TRBV19 to TRBJ1-4, with TRBD1 matching 7 bases. The CDR3 is 14 residues long. Germline lookup yields CDR1 LNHDA and CDR2 SQIVND (reference sequence). The ends lost 6 bases at V and 8 bases at J; junction bases unmatched: 9. CDR3 in DNA: TGTGCCAGTAGCAAAGGACAGGTTGGGGAAAAACTGTTTTTT. Its translation: CASSKGQVGEKLFF. Full variable domain (rest looked up from reference TRBV19 and TRBJ1-4): DGGITQSPKYLFRKEGQNVTLSCEQNLNHDAMYWYRQDPGQGLRLIYYSQIVNDFQKGDIAEGYSVSREKKESFPLTVTSAQKNPTAFYLCASSKGQVGEKLFFGSGTQLSVL.

V usage is TRBV7-2 and J usage is TRBJ1-2; tentative D call: TRBD1 (5 bases). CDR3 length equals 15 residues. The V and J ends lost 5 bases and 4 bases respectively, with 17 bases between them. The germline V gene has CDR1 SGHTA and CDR2 FQGNSA. The CDR3 DNA follows: TGTGCCAGCAGCCGGGCGGGGCCCCAGGTCTATGGCTACACCTTC. This sequence encodes CASSRAGPQVYGYTF. The whole variable domain, filled in from reference TRBV7-2 and TRBJ1-2, reads GAGVSQSPSNKVTEKGKDVELRCDPISGHTALYWYRQSLGQGLEFLIYFQGNSAPDKSGLPSDRFSAERTGGSVSTLTIQRTQQEDSAVYLCASSRAGPQVYGYTFGSGTRLTVV.

The chain employs TRBV27 and TRBJ2-7; D uncertain. CDR3 length equals 14 residues. Germline CDR1 is MNHEY and CDR2 is SMNVEV (reference sequence). The V gene lost 5 bases and the J gene lost 1 base, with 12 bases spanning the gap. CDR3 DNA sequence: TGTGCCAGCAGTCCCGACTGGATGTCCTACGAGCAGTACTTC. It encodes CASSPDWMSYEQYF.

The chain combines TRBV6-1 with TRBJ2-7, with TRBD1 matching over 10 bases. V was clipped by 5 bases and J by 2 bases; unmatched bases: 6. This CDR3 is built from 15 residues. The germline gives CDR1 MNHNS, CDR2 SASEGT. The CDR3 DNA reads TGTGCCAGCAGTAACCGGGACAGGGGTCCCTACGAGCAGTACTTC. Translating it yields CASSNRDRGPYEQYF.

Notes on this clone: The sample carries other DNA sequences with the same CDR3. CDR3 sequence (DNA): TGTGCCAGTAGCCAAACTAGCGGGAGTCACGACGAGCAGTACTTC. Its protein product is CASSQTSGSHDEQYF. V is TRBV7-2 and J is TRBJ2-7, with 11 bases matching TRBD2. Germline values: CDR1 SGHTA, CDR2 FQGNSA. This CDR3 is 15 amino acids long. V shed 9 bases and J 5 bases; nucleotides not matched to a gene: 12.

The V and J genes are TRBV9 and TRBJ2-3, with D perhaps matching TRBD1 (5 bases). The CDR3 consists of 13 residues. The germline V gene has CDR1 SGDLS and CDR2 YYNGEE. Trimming removed 3 bases at V and 3 bases at J, with 8 bases between. The CDR3: CASSAGKTDTQYF. The DNA for the CDR3 is TGTGCCAGCAGCGCAGGGAAAACAGATACGCAGTATTTT.

CDR3 in DNA: TGTGCCTGGAGTGGCCAGGGGGTTTACTCACCCCTCCACTTT. Protein sequence: CAWSGQGVYSPLHF. J is TRBJ1-6 and V is TRBV30; the match to TRBD1 covers 7 bases. The V gene end was trimmed by 1 base and the J gene end by 10 bases; junction bases not matched to a gene: 7. The CDR3 totals 14 residues. Germline CDR1 and CDR2: GTSNPN and SVGIG (reference sequence).

The chain joins TRBV27 to TRBJ2-1, with 8 bases lining up with TRBD2. Germline V gene data show CDR1 as MNHEY and CDR2 as SMNVEV (reference sequence). Trimming at V came to 5 bases and at J to 4 bases, leaving 7 bases not matched to a gene. CDR3 length equals 15 residues. CDR3 sequence reads: CASSADLAGYNEQFF. For the CDR3, the DNA is TGTGCCAGCAGTGCAGACTTAGCGGGGTACAATGAGCAGTTCTTC.

This chain joins TRBV29-1 and TRBJ1-1; no clear D. The germline V gene has CDR1 SQVTM and CDR2 ANQGSEA. The ends were cut back, 6 bases at V and 1 base at J, with 12 bases in the middle. This CDR3 has 13 residues. Here the CDR3 DNA reads TGCAGCGTCCAAAATAGCAAGAACACTGAAGCTTTCTTT. It codes for CSVQNSKNTEAFF. Variable domain in full (rest from reference TRBV29-1 and TRBJ1-1): SAVISQKPSRDICQRGTSLTIQCQVDSQVTMMFWYRQQPGQSLTLIATANQGSEATYESGFVIDKFPISRPNLTFSTLTVSNMSPEDSSIYLCSVQNSKNTEAFFGQGTRLTVV.

This sequence joins TRBV30 and TRBJ2-5; a possible D gene is TRBD2 (6 bases). The CDR3 covers 13 residues. V lost 0 bases and J 7 bases, leaving 12 bases between the germline ends. CDR1 is GTSNPN, CDR2 SVGIG, per germline (reference sequence). This CDR3 reads CAWSVGVGGTQYF. DNA of the CDR3: TGTGCCTGGAGTGTTGGGGTCGGGGGGACCCAGTACTTC.

The J gene is TRBJ1-1, the V gene TRBV28, with D unresolved. Germline V gives CDR1 MDHEN, CDR2 SYDVKM. The CDR3 extends over 13 amino acids. Trimming removed 3 bases from V and 5 bases from J, with 10 bases in between. The CDR3 coding sequence is TGTGCCAGCAGTTTTTCCACCGGGACTGAAGCTTTCTTT. Translation gives CASSFSTGTEAFF.

The chain combines TRBV6-6 with TRBJ1-5; D perhaps matches TRBD1 (6 bases). This CDR3 contains 15 residues. The V end was cut by 7 bases, the J end by 6 bases, with 19 bases between. The V gene's germline CDR1 is MNHNY and CDR2 SVGAGI (reference sequence). CDR3 bases: TGTGCCAGCACCAGGGGTGGGGCGAGGGGTCAGCCCCAGCATTTT. Residues: CASTRGGARGQPQHF.

The table lists this clone with a few counts. J is TRBJ1-5 and V is TRBV9; 7 bases match TRBD1. J was trimmed by 7 bases and V by 0 bases; bases with no gene match: 7. The CDR3 consists of 15 residues. Germline V gene sequence: CDR1 SGDLS, CDR2 YYNGEE. As DNA, the CDR3 is TGTGCCAGCAGCGTAGGAACAGGGGTAGGCCAGCCCCAGCATTTT. This gives the protein CASSVGTGVGQPQHF.

This sequence joins TRBV6-5 and TRBJ2-6, with a tentative D call TRBD1 (6 bases). V shed 9 bases and J shed 2 bases, with 11 bases lying between them. The CDR3 extends over 14 amino acids. Germline V lookup: CDR1 MNHEY, CDR2 SVGAGI. The CDR3 reads CARLAGAGANVLTF. CDR3 bases: TGTGCCAGACTGGCAGGGGCTGGGGCCAACGTCCTGACTTTC.

The chain combines TRBV9 with TRBJ2-7; D is perhaps TRBD1 (6 bases). Germline-derived CDR1 and CDR2 are SGDLS and YYNGEE. This CDR3 has 15 amino acids. V lost 0 bases, J lost 3 bases, and 13 bases lay in between. In DNA, the CDR3 is TGTGCCAGCAGCGTAGCTGTGACAGGCGACTACGAGCAGTACTTC. Translating gives CASSVAVTGDYEQYF.

V is TRBV30 and J is TRBJ2-3; TRBD2 might be the D (6 bases). The CDR3 spans 15 residues. V was pared by 3 bases and J by 2 bases, with 15 bases between. The germline V gene encodes CDR1 GTSNPN and CDR2 SVGIG (reference sequence). CDR3 residues: CAWRWGGGITDTQYF. In nucleotides, the CDR3 is TGTGCCTGGAGATGGGGCGGAGGGATCACAGATACGCAGTATTTT.

The chain couples TRBV15 to TRBJ2-7; 9 bases line up with TRBD1. The CDR3 is 11 residues long. Germline CDR1 reads LNHNV; CDR2 reads YYDKDF (reference sequence). Trimming removed 9 bases from V and 5 bases from J; junction bases left unmatched: 2. CDR3 nucleotide sequence: TGTGCCACTAGACAGGGGGACGAGCAGTACTTC. Its translation is CATRQGDEQYF. Together with reference TRBV15 and TRBJ2-7, the CDR3 gives the full variable domain: DAMVIQNPRYQVTQFGKPVTLSCSQTLNHNVMYWYQQKSSQAPKLLFHYYDKDFNNEADTPDNFQSRRPNTSFCFLDIRSPGLGDTAMYLCATRQGDEQYFGPGTRLTVT.

With respect to this clone: Other nucleotide sequences in the sample specify the same CDR3. The rearrangement joins TRBV4-3 to TRBJ1-6; 9 bases agree with TRBD1. This CDR3 region has 14 residues. V lost 3 bases and J lost 10; bases outside the gene matches: 4. Germline-derived CDR1 and CDR2 are LGHNA and YSLEER. The CDR3 here is CASSQTGGESPLHF. CDR3 DNA: TGCGCCAGCAGCCAGACAGGGGGAGAGTCACCCCTCCACTTT.

This chain links TRBV29-1 with TRBJ1-1; TRBD1 aligns across 9 bases. The trim removed 3 bases at V and 14 bases at J, leaving 10 bases unmatched. Germline CDR1 SQVTM, CDR2 ANQGSEA. The CDR3 consists of 12 residues. Here the CDR3 reads CSVDRTGGRRFF. In DNA form, the CDR3 reads TGCAGCGTTGACAGAACAGGGGGCCGGAGGTTCTTT.

This chain uses TRBV30 with TRBJ2-7, with 11 bases matching TRBD1. The V and J ends lost 2 bases and 7 bases, in that order; junction bases with no gene match: 10. CDR1 is GTSNPN, CDR2 SVGIG, per germline (reference sequence). The CDR3 spans 15 residues. Here the CDR3 DNA reads TGTGCCTGGAGTTTACCGGGACAGGGGGTAGGAGAGCAGTACTTC. Translating gives CAWSLPGQGVGEQYF.

V usage is TRBV9 and J usage is TRBJ2-6; 8 positions match TRBD2. This CDR3 comprises 18 residues. Germline values: CDR1 SGDLS, CDR2 YYNGEE. The junction had 5 bases not matched to a gene; V was cut back by 0 bases and J by 0 bases. The CDR3 sequence is CASSVAGGFPSGANVLTF. The CDR3, as DNA: TGTGCCAGCAGCGTAGCGGGGGGGTTCCCCTCTGGGGCCAACGTCCTGACTTTC.

The genes are TRBV5-4 and TRBJ2-6; 9 bases fit TRBD1. The germline CDR1 and CDR2 sequences are SGHNT and YYREEE (reference sequence). The CDR3 loop spans 18 amino acids. Trimming cost V 4 bases and J 2 bases; bases outside gene matches: 10. Here the CDR3 DNA reads TGTGCCAGCAGCGCAACCGGGACAGGGTACCCTGGGGCCAACGTCCTGACTTTC. It is translated as CASSATGTGYPGANVLTF.

The chain couples TRBV5-6 to TRBJ2-3; 12 bases line up with TRBD2. This CDR3 contains 17 residues. In germline, CDR1 is SGHDT, CDR2 YYEEEE. J gave up 5 bases and V 4 bases, and 11 bases lay outside the gene matches. The CDR3 DNA reads as TGTGCCAGCAGCAAAACGGGCCTAGCGGGAGGGAGAGATACGCAGTATTTT. It codes for CASSKTGLAGGRDTQYF.

The gene calls are TRBV5-4 and TRBJ1-6; D is unclear. Germline V lookup: CDR1 SGHNT, CDR2 YYREEE (reference sequence). Trimming stripped 7 bases from V and 5 bases from J, with 7 bases between. This CDR3 is 12 amino acids long. CDR3 coding DNA: TGTGCCAGCTCTACAGATAATTCACCCCTCCACTTT. Its protein product is CASSTDNSPLHF.

This chain connects TRBV4-1 to TRBJ1-1; D may be TRBD1 (5 bases). Germline V gives CDR1 MGHRA, CDR2 YSYEKL. V dropped 0 bases and J dropped 3 bases, with 11 bases sitting between them. The CDR3 loop spans 15 amino acids. CDR3 amino acids: CASSQDGRGYTEAFF. The CDR3 region has the DNA TGCGCCAGCAGCCAAGATGGACGGGGGTACACTGAAGCTTTCTTT.